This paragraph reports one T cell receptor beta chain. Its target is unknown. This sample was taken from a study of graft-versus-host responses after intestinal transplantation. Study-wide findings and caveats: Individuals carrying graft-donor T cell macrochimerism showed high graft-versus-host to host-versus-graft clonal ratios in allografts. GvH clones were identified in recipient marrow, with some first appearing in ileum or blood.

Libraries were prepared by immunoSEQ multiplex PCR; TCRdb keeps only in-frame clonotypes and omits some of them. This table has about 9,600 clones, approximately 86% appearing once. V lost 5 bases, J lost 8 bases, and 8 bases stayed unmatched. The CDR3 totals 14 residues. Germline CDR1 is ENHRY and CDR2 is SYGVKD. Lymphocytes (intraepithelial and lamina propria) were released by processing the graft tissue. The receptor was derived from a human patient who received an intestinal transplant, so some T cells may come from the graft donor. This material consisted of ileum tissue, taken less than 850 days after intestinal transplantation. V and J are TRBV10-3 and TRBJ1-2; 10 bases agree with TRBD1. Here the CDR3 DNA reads TGTGCCATCAGTTTCGGACAGGGGGGAAAAGGCTACACCTTC. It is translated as CAISFGQGGKGYTF.